The clone carrying this T cell receptor beta chain was seen ten or more times. Its specificity is unknown. This sample stems from a study of molecular identifiers for immune sequencing clone quantification. Study-level information: The replicate experiment used RNA from approximately 20,000 or 100,000 naive CD8 cells. This RNA was split into five aliquots, and four of them were sequenced.

Whole-study results and caveats: Under 1% of molecules in naive cells, but over 98% of effector molecules, belonged to clones above 20 RNA copies.

Losses at the gene ends were 5 bases for V and 1 base for J; bases not matched to a gene: 11. The CDR3 loop spans 17 amino acids. Germline V lookup: CDR1 SEHNR, CDR2 FQNEAQ (reference sequence). TCRdb re-called the PCR reads with MiXCR, one entry per CDR3 protein. Here the sample spans roughly 9,700 distinct CDR3 sequences, around 17% being singletons. Material for sequencing was naive CD8+ T cells from blood, with Jurkat cell RNA spiked in. Subset noted: FACS-sorted CD8+CD4-CCR7+CD45RA+ naive T cells. The sequence derives from a human donor in good health. Some libraries in this study had Jurkat cell RNA spiked in. The genes are TRBV7-9 and TRBJ2-5, with 9 bases aligning to TRBD2. Here the CDR3 reads CASSDRPGGRAQETQYF. The CDR3 region has the DNA TGTGCCAGCAGCGACAGGCCCGGCGGGAGGGCCCAAGAGACCCAGTACTTC. Full variable domain (remainder filled in from reference TRBV7-9 and TRBJ2-5): DTGVSQNPRHKITKRGQNVTFRCDPISEHNRLYWYRQTLGQGPEFLTYFQNEAQLEKSRLLSDRFSAERPKGSFSTLEIQRTEQGDSAMYLCASSDRPGGRAQETQYFGPGTRLLVL.